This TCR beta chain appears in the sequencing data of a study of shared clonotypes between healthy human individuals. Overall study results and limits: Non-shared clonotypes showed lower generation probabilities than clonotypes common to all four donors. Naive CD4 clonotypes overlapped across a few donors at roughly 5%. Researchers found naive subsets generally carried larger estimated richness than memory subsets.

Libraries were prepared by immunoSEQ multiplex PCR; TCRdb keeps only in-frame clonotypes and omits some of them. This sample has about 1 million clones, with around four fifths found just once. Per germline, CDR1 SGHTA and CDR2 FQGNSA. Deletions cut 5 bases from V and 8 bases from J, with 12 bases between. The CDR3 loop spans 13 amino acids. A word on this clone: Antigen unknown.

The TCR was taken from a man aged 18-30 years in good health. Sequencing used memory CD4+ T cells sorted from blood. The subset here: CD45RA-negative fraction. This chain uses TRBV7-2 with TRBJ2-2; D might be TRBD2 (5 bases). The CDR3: CASSPGERGELFF. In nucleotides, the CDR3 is TGTGCCAGCAGCCCCGGGGAGAGAGGGGAGCTGTTTTTT.